This note documents a single T cell receptor (beta chain) sequence. Which antigen it targets is not known. The record has no base qualities; no much larger clone is one base away. This record comes from a study of technical replicates of blood from a handful of donors listed by TCRdb under 2017. The CDR3 sequence holds 14 residues, the cysteine and phenylalanine included. Of the read, only the CDR3 DNA is kept; its 42 bases are in frame from base 1. The germline V gene encodes CDR1 SGHNT and CDR2 YYREEE (reference sequence). V gives up 3 bases and J gives up 0 bases, and the segment between their germline ends measures 10 bases. The library relied on the immunoSEQ multiplex PCR assay. Entries here come from immuneACCESS through TCRdb and include only in-frame sequences with V and J called. Some clones fail to appear in such tables; in the studies checked, an unresolved V gene covers under half of the shortfall, and the cause of the remainder is unknown. The sample table lists 80,000 to 95,000 clones, 95% to 97% of them with a count of one. 0.36% of the sample is held by the ten biggest clonotypes.

This chain is built from TRBV5-4 and TRBJ2-7, with the D segment identity uncertain. This receptor was obtained from a human donor in good health. The source material was T cells isolated from PBMCs. The CDR3 corresponds to CASSSRLSSYEQYF. The sequenced DNA: TGTGCCAGCAGCTCTCGCCTTAGCTCCTACGAGCAGTACTTC. When the CDR3 is completed using the reference TRBV5-4 and TRBJ2-7 genes on either side, the full variable domain is ETGVTQSPTHLIKTRGQQVTLRCSSQSGHNTVSWYQQALGQGPQFIFQYYREEENGRGNFPPRFSGLQFPNYSSELNVNALELDDSALYLCASSSRLSSYEQYFGPGTRLTVT.